The clone carrying this T cell receptor (beta chain) was seen a few times. Its target is unknown. Generated by immunoSEQ multiplex PCR, the TCRdb table keeps only in-frame clones and is missing some. The profile shows some 85,000 clones, 80% of them singletons. Deletions cut 3 bases from V and 6 bases from J, with 15 bases between. The CDR3 consists of 15 residues. In germline, CDR1 is SGDLS, CDR2 YYNGEE. The data belong to a study of T cells in localized non-small cell lung cancer. Study-wide points: Researchers found a median approximately 53 of the top 100 tumor clones in adjacent lung.

The TCR originated in a man between 40 and 70 years old with stage II squamous cell lung carcinoma. This chain links TRBV9 with TRBJ1-4, with D possibly matching TRBD1 (5 bases). The material sequenced was PBMCs, taken before any cancer treatment. CDR3 coding DNA: TGTGCCAGCAGCGCCGGGACTGATATCTATGAAAAACTGTTTTTT. Protein: CASSAGTDIYEKLFF. Full variable domain (remainder filled in from reference TRBV9 and TRBJ1-4): DSGVTQTPKHLITATGQRVTLRCSPRSGDLSVYWYQQSLDQGLQFLIQYYNGEERAKGNILERFSAQQFPDLHSELNLSSLELGDSALYFCASSAGTDIYEKLFFGSGTQLSVL.